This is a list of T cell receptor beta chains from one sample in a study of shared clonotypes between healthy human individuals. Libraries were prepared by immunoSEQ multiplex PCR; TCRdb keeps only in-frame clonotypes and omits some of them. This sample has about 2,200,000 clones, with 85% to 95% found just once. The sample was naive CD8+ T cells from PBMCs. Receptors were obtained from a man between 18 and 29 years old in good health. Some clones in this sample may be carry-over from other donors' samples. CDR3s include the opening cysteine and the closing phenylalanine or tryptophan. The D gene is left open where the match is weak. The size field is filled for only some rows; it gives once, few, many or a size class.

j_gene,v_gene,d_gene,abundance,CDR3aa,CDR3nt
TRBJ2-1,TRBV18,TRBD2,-,CASSPPAGGPYNEQFF,TGTGCCAGCTCACCACCGGCGGGAGGGCCCTACAATGAGCAGTTCTTC
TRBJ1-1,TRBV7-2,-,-,CASSLFPWAGDMNTEAFF,TGTGCCAGCAGCTTGTTTCCATGGGCAGGGGACATGAACACTGAAGCTTTCTTT
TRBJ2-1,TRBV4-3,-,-,CASSQDIAKGPFNEQFF,TGCGCCAGCAGCCAAGATATTGCGAAAGGGCCCTTCAATGAGCAGTTCTTC
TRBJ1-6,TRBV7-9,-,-,CASSLGGPLHF,TGTGCCAGCAGCTTAGGTGGACCCCTCCACTTT
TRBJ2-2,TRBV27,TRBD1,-,CASRGQGPELFF,TGTGCCAGCAGGGGACAGGGGCCTGAGCTGTTTTTT
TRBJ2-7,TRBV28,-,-,CASSPLWGSYEQYF,TGTGCCAGCAGTCCCCTTTGGGGGTCCTACGAGCAGTACTTC
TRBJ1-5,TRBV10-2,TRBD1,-,CASGDSRNQPQHF,TGCGCCAGCGGGGACAGTCGGAATCAGCCCCAGCATTTT
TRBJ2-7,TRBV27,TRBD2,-,CASSSRGLAHYEQYF,TGTGCCAGCAGTTCTAGGGGACTAGCGCACTACGAGCAGTACTTC
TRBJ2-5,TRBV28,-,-,CASSPGSKETQYF,TGTGCCAGCAGCCCGGGTTCCAAAGAGACCCAGTACTTC
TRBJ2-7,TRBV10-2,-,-,CASSENRYEQYF,TGCGCCAGCAGTGAGAACCGGTACGAGCAGTACTTC
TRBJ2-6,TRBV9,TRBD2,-,CASSLPGSRTSSISGANVLTF,TGTGCCAGCAGCCTCCCCGGTTCCCGGACTAGCAGTATCTCTGGGGCCAACGTCCTGACTTTC
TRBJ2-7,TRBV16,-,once,CASSRRSRGTFPPEQYF,TGTGCCAGCAGCCGTAGGTCACGGGGAACCTTCCCCCCCGAGCAGTACTTC
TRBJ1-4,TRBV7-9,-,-,CASSLVTGLGEKLFF,TGTGCCAGCAGCTTAGTCACGGGGCTGGGTGAAAAACTGTTTTTT
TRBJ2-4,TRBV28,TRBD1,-,CASSFLGQGEAKNIQYF,TGTGCCAGCAGTTTCCTGGGACAGGGGGAGGCCAAAAACATTCAGTACTTC
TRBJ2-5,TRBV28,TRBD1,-,CASSLWSQGETQYF,TGTGCCAGCAGTTTATGGTCACAGGGGGAGACCCAGTACTTC
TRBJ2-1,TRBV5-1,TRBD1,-,CASSHDRVSSYNEQFF,TGCGCCAGCAGCCATGACAGGGTAAGCTCCTACAATGAGCAGTTCTTC
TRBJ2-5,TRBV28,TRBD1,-,CASSLWAGTEDTISLETQYF,TGTGCCAGCAGTTTATGGGCCGGGACAGAGGATACCATTTCGTTAGAGACCCAGTACTTC
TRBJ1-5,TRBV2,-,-,CASSPSSGYSNQPQHF,TGTGCCAGCAGTCCGTCTTCCGGGTATAGCAATCAGCCCCAGCATTTT
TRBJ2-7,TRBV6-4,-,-,CASSRFQGYEQYF,TGTGCCAGCAGCCGATTTCAGGGTTACGAGCAGTACTTC
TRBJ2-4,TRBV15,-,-,CATSRSGTLIAKNIQYF,TGTGCCACCAGCAGGTCCGGGACCTTGATAGCCAAAAACATTCAGTACTTC
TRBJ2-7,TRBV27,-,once,CASSLHDGSSYEQYF,TGTGCCAGCAGTTTGCATGACGGGAGCTCCTACGAGCAGTACTTC
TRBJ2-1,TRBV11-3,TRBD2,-,CASSLGVTSGRRDEQFF,TGTGCCAGCAGCTTAGGCGTGACTAGCGGGAGGCGCGATGAGCAGTTCTTC
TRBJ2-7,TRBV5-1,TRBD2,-,CASSRGLAGGEDYEQYF,TGCGCCAGCAGCCGCGGACTAGCGGGAGGGGAGGACTACGAGCAGTACTTC
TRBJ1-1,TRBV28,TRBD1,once,CASRLIGQENTEAFF,TGTGCCAGCAGGCTCATCGGACAGGAGAACACTGAAGCTTTCTTT
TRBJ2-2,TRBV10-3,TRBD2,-,CAISEPLGGGPNTGELFF,TGTGCCATCAGTGAGCCGCTTGGGGGAGGGCCAAACACCGGGGAGCTGTTTTTT
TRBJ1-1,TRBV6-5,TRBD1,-,CATQDRAGMNTEAFF,TGTGCCACCCAAGACAGGGCGGGGATGAACACTGAAGCTTTCTTT
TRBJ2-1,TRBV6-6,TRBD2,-,CASRPPTSGRFNEQFF,TGTGCCAGCAGACCACCAACTAGCGGGAGGTTCAATGAGCAGTTCTTC
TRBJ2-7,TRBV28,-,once,CASSLQGEGYEQYF,TGTGCCAGCAGTTTACAGGGGGAGGGGTACGAGCAGTACTTC
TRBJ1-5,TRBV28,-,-,CASSWARAGGNQPQHF,TGTGCCAGCAGTTGGGCTAGGGCGGGGGGCAATCAGCCCCAGCATTTT
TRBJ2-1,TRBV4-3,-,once,CASSQGSGTEDNEQFF,TGCGCCAGCAGCCAAGGAAGCGGGACAGAAGACAATGAGCAGTTCTTC
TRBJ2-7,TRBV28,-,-,CASSQWADRSYEQYF,TGTGCCAGCAGCCAATGGGCGGACAGATCCTACGAGCAGTACTTC
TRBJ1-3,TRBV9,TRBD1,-,CASSASGTGGNTIYF,TGTGCCAGCAGCGCTTCCGGGACAGGAGGAAACACCATATATTTT
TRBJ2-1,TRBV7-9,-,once,CAILRSGAYNEQFF,TGTGCCATCTTACGAAGCGGAGCGTACAATGAGCAGTTCTTC